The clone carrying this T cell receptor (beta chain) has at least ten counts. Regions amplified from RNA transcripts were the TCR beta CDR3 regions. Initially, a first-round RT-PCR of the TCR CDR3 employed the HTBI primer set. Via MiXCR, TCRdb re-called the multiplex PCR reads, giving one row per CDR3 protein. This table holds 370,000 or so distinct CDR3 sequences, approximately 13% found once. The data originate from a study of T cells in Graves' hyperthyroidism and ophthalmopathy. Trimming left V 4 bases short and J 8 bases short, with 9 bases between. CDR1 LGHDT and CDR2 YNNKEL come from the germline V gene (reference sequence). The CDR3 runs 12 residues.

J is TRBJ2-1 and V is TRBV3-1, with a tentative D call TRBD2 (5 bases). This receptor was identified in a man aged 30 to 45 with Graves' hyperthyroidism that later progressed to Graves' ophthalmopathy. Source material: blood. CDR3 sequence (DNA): TGTGCCAGCAGCCCTCGAGCGGATGAGCAGTTCTTC. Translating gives CASSPRADEQFF.